Each of the 10 T cell receptor beta chains below was sequenced from the same sample in a study of graft-versus-host responses after intestinal transplantation. Libraries were prepared by immunoSEQ multiplex PCR; TCRdb keeps only in-frame clonotypes and omits some of them. In the table there are about 24,000 clones, around 85% of which are singletons. The sample consisted of PBMCs, taken roughly 69 weeks after intestinal transplant. These receptors were obtained from a human patient who received an intestinal transplant, so some T cells may come from the graft donor.

This clone was observed a handful of times. This rearrangement joins TRBV5-3 to TRBJ2-1; 14 bases agree with TRBD2. TRBV5-3 has ORF status, its function being uncertain. The CDR3 has 17 residues. Trimming took 4 bases from V and 7 from J; bases not matched to a gene: 10. The chain's CDR3 is CARSPTTTSGRGNEQFF. The CDR3 coding sequence is TGTGCCAGAAGCCCCACCACGACTAGCGGGAGGGGAAATGAGCAGTTCTTC.

The genes are TRBV11-2 and TRBJ1-2, with a possible D match to TRBD1 (6 bases). The germline CDR1 and CDR2 sequences are SGHAT and FQNNGV. The CDR3 has 14 residues. Trimming took 5 bases from V and 8 from J, leaving 18 bases between them. The CDR3 reads CASSPTGSGGGYTF. Written as DNA, the CDR3 is TGTGCCAGCAGCCCTACAGGGTCAGGAGGCGGCTACACCTTC.

This clone was detected only once. The rearrangement links TRBV11-3 to TRBJ2-7; TRBD1 might be the D (6 bases). Germline CDR1 is SGHNT and CDR2 is YENEEA. Trimming stripped 1 base from V and 2 bases from J, with 12 bases between. The CDR3 has 15 residues. CDR3 coding DNA: TGTGCCAGCAGCTTAGCCTTGGACAGAGCCTACGAGCAGTACTTC. Protein sequence: CASSLALDRAYEQYF.

Details on this clone: The junction departs from the called germline gene at one end, perhaps through a read error. The chain links TRBV6-5 to TRBJ1-1; no definite D call. The CDR3 contains 13 residues. Germline V gives CDR1 MNHEY, CDR2 SVGAGI. The CDR3, as DNA: TGCCTTGCCAGAGTTCTGCAGAACACTGAAGCTTTCTTT. Its protein product is CLARVLQNTEAFF.

The CDR3 sequence is CASSEVRGAVWADTQYF. CDR3 nucleotides: TGTGCCAGCAGTGAAGTACGGGGGGCCGTGTGGGCAGATACGCAGTATTTT. V is TRBV2 and J is TRBJ2-3; TRBD2 is a possible D gene (7 bases). Trimming left V 1 base short and J 4 bases short, with 18 bases between. The CDR3 has 17 residues. Germline loops: CDR1 SNHLY, CDR2 FYNNEI.

This chain links TRBV10-1 with TRBJ2-7, with 7 bases identical to TRBD2. J gave up 6 bases and V 3 bases, and 11 bases lay outside the gene matches. The CDR3 contains 15 residues. Germline V lookup: CDR1 WNHNN, CDR2 SYGVQD (reference sequence). DNA for the CDR3: TGCGCCAGCAGTGATCCCGAGCGGGAAATGGCCGAGCAGTACTTC. It translates to CASSDPEREMAEQYF.

This clone occurred a few times. This chain joins TRBV5-1 and TRBJ1-3; no clear D gene. The CDR3 length is 12 residues. The V gene lost 0 bases and the J gene lost 3 bases, with 1 base spanning the gap. Germline V gives CDR1 SGHRS, CDR2 YFSETQ. CDR3 nucleotides: TGCGCCAGCAGCTTGGGTGGAAACACCATATATTTT. Protein sequence: CASSLGGNTIYF.

This chain joins TRBV6-1 and TRBJ2-7; no definite D call. Looked up from germline, CDR1 is MNHNS and CDR2 is SASEGT. With 8 bases removed from V and 3 bases from J, the gap between germline ends came to 14 bases. The CDR3 has 13 residues. CDR3: CASRRNNDYEQYF. The CDR3 DNA is TGTGCCAGCCGACGGAATAATGACTACGAGCAGTACTTC.

The chain employs TRBV5-1 and TRBJ2-7; D is possibly TRBD2 (6 bases). The V end was cut by 2 bases, the J end by 2 bases, with 14 bases between. CDR1 and CDR2 from the germline V gene are SGHRS and YFSETQ. This CDR3 region has 15 residues. In DNA form, the CDR3 reads TGCGCCAGCAGCTTTGGAGCGGGCCCTACCTACGAGCAGTACTTC. Amino acids: CASSFGAGPTYEQYF.

The chain couples TRBV19 to TRBJ2-3; 7 nucleotides align to TRBD2. V shed 5 bases, J shed 3 bases, and the junction held 5 bases outside the gene matches. The CDR3 contains 14 residues. CDR1 and CDR2 (germline): LNHDA, SQIVND (reference sequence). The CDR3 loop reads CASSLRGRTDTQYF. The DNA for the CDR3 is TGTGCCAGTAGTTTGCGCGGGAGAACAGATACGCAGTATTTT.